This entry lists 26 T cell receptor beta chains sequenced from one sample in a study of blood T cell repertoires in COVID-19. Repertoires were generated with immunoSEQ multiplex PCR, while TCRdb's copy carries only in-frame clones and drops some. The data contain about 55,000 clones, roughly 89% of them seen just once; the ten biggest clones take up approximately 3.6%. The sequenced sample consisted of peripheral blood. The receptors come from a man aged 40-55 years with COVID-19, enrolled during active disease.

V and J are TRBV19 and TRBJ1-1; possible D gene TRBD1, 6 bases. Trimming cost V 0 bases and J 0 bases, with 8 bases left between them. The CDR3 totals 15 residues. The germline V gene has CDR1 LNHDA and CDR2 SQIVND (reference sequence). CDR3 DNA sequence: TGTGCCAGTAGTATAGACAGGGGTATGAACACTGAAGCTTTCTTT. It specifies CASSIDRGMNTEAFF.

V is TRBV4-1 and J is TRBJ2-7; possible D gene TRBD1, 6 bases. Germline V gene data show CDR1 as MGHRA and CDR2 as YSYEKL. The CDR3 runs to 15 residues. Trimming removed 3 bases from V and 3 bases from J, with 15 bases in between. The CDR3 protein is CASSQLRDTLYEQYF. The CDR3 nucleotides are TGCGCCAGCAGCCAGCTCCGGGACACCCTCTACGAGCAGTACTTC.

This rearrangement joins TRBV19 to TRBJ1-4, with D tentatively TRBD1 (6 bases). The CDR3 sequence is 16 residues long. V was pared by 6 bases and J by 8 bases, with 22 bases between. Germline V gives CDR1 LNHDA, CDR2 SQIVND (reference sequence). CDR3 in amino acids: CASSPSLGGRGEKLFF. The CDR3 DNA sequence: TGTGCCAGTAGCCCCTCCCTTGGGGGCCGCGGCGAAAAACTGTTTTTT. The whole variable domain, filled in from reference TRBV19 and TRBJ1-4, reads DGGITQSPKYLFRKEGQNVTLSCEQNLNHDAMYWYRQDPGQGLRLIYYSQIVNDFQKGDIAEGYSVSREKKESFPLTVTSAQKNPTAFYLCASSPSLGGRGEKLFFGSGTQLSVL.

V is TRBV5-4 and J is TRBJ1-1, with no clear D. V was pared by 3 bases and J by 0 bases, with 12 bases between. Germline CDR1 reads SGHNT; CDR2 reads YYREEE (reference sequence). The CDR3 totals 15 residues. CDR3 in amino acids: CASSWESGVNTEAFF. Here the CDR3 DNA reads TGTGCCAGCAGCTGGGAGTCCGGGGTGAACACTGAAGCTTTCTTT.

Here the CDR3 DNA reads TGTGCCACCAGTGACCTGGGACAGAACCCCCAGTTCTTC. As protein: CATSDLGQNPQFF. The chain combines TRBV24-1 with TRBJ2-1, with 7 bases aligning to TRBD1. The CDR3 totals 13 residues. J was trimmed by 13 bases and V by 4 bases; bases with no gene match: 9. Germline CDR1 reads KGHDR; CDR2 reads SFDVKD.

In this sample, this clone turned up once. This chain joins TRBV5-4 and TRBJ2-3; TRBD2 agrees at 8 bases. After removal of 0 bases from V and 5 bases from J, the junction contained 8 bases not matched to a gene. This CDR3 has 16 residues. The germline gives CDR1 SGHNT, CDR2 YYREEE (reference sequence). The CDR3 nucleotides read TGTGCCAGCAGCTTGGTTGCGGGGGGCCCGCAAGATACGCAGTATTTT. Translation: CASSLVAGGPQDTQYF.

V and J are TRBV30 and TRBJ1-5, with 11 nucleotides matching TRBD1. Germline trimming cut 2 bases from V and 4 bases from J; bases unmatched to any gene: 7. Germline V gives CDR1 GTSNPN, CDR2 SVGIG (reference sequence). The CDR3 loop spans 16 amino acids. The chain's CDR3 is CAWSRTGGMGNQPQHF. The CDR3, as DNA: TGTGCCTGGAGTCGGACAGGGGGCATGGGGAATCAGCCCCAGCATTTT. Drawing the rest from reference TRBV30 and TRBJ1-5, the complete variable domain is SQTIHQWPATLVQPVGSPLSLECTVEGTSNPNLYWYRQAAGRGLQLLFYSVGIGQISSEVPQNLSASRPQDRQFILSSKKLLLSDSGFYLCAWSRTGGMGNQPQHFGDGTRLSIL.

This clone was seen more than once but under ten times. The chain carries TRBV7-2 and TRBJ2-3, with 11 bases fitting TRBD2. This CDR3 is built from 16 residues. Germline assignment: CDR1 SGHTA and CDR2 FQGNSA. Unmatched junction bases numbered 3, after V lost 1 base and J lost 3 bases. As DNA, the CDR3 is TGTGCCAGCAGCTTAGTCGGGACTAGCGGTACAGATACGCAGTATTTT. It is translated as CASSLVGTSGTDTQYF.

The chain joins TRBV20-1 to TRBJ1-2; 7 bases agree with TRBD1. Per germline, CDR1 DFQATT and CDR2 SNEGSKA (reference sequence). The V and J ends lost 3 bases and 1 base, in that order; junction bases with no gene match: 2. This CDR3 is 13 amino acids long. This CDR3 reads CSASWDSNYGYTF. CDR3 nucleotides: TGCAGTGCTAGTTGGGACAGTAACTATGGCTACACCTTC.

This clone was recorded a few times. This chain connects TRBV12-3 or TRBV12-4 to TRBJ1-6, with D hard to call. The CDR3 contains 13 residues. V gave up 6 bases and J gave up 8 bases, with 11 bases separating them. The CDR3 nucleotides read TGTGCCAGCAGCGCCCTGGACTATTCACCCCTCCACTTT. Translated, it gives CASSALDYSPLHF.

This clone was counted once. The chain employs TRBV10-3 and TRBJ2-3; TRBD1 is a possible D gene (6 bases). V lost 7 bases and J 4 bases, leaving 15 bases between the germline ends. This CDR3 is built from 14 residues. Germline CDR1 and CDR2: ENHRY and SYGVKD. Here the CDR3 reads CAITERGIADTQYF. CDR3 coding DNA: TGTGCCATCACCGAGAGGGGGATCGCAGATACGCAGTATTTT.

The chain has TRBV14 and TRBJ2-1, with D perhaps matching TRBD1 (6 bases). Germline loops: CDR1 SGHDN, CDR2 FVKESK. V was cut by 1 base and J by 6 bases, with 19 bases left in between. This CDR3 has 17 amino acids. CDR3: CASSQAIPPRGGNEQFF. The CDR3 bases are TGTGCCAGCAGCCAAGCTATACCTCCCCGAGGGGGCAATGAGCAGTTCTTC. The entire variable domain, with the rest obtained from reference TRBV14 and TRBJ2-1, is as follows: EAGVTQFPSHSVIEKGQTVTLRCDPISGHDNLYWYRRVMGKEIKFLLHFVKESKQDESGMPNNRFLAERTGGTYSTLKVQPAELEDSGVYFCASSQAIPPRGGNEQFFGPGTRLTVL.

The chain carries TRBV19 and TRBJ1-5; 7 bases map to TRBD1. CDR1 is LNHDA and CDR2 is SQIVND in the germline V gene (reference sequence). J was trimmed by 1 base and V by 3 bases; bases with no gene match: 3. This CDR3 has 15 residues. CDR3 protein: CASSILQGSNQPQHF. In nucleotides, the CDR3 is TGTGCCAGTAGTATCTTACAGGGGAGCAATCAGCCCCAGCATTTT.

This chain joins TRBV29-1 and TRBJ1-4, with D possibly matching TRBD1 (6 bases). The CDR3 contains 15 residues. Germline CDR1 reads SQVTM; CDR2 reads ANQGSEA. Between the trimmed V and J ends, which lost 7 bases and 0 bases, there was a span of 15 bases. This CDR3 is CSAGYGGATNEKLFF. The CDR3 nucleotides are TGCAGCGCCGGGTATGGGGGCGCAACTAATGAAAAACTGTTTTTT.

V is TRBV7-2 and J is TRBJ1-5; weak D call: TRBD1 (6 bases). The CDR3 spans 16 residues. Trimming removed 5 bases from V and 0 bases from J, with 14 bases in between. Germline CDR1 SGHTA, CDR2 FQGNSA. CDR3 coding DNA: TGTGCCAGCAGCGCAGGGGCGGGTGTTAGCAATCAGCCCCAGCATTTT. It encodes CASSAGAGVSNQPQHF.

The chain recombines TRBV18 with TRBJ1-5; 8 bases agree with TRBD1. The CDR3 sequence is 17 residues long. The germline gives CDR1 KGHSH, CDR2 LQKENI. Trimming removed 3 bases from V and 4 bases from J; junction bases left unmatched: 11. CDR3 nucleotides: TGTGCCAGCTCACCTTCCCCCGGGACAGGCTTTAATCAGCCCCAGCATTTT. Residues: CASSPSPGTGFNQPQHF.

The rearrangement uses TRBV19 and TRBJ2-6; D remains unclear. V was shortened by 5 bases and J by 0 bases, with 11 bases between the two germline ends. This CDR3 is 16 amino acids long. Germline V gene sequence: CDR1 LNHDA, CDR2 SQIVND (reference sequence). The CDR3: CASSARRPSGANVLTF. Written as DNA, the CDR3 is TGTGCCAGTAGTGCGCGCAGGCCCTCTGGGGCCAACGTCCTGACTTTC. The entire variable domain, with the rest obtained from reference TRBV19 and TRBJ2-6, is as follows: DGGITQSPKYLFRKEGQNVTLSCEQNLNHDAMYWYRQDPGQGLRLIYYSQIVNDFQKGDIAEGYSVSREKKESFPLTVTSAQKNPTAFYLCASSARRPSGANVLTFGAGSRLTVL.

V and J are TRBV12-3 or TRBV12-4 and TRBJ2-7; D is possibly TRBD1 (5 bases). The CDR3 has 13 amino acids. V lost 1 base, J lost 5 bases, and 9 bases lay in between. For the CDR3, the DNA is TGTGCCAGCAGTTTAGGCAGGGATGACGAGCAGTACTTC. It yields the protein CASSLGRDDEQYF.

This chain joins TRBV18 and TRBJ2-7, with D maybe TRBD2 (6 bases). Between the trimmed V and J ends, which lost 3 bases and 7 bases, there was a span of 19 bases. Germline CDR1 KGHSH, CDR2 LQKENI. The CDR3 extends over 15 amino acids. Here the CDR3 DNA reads TGTGCCAGCTCACCCTCTTCAGATGCGGGGTATGAGCAGTACTTC. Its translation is CASSPSSDAGYEQYF.

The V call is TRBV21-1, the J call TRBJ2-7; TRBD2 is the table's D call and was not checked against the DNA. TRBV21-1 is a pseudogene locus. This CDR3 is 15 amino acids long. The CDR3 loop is CASSPSASGRIEQYF. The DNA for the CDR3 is TGTGCCAGCAGCCCCAGTGCTTCCGGGAGGATCGAGCAGTACTTC.

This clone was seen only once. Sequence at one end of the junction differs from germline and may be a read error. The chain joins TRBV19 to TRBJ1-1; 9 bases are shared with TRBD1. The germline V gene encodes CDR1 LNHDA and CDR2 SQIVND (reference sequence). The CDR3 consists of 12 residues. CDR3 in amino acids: CASTLSDRGRVF. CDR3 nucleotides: TGTGCCAGTACGTTATCGGACAGGGGACGCGTCTTT.

For the CDR3, the DNA is TGTGCCAGCATTGGTGACATGTTGAACACTGAAGCTTTCTTT. It encodes CASIGDMLNTEAFF. This chain links TRBV6-5 with TRBJ1-1; D unclear. V lost 7 bases and J 0 bases, leaving 12 bases between the germline ends. CDR1 is MNHEY and CDR2 is SVGAGI in the germline V gene. This CDR3 has 14 residues.

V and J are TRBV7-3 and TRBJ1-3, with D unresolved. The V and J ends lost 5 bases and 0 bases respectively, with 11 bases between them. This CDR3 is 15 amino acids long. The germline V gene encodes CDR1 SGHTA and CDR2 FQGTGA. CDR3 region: CASSSVESSGNTIYF. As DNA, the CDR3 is TGTGCCAGCAGCAGTGTAGAGAGCTCTGGAAACACCATATATTTT.

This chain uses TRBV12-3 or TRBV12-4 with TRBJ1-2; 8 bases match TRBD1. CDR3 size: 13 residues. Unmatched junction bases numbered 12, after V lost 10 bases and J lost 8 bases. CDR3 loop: CAITPQGAPGYTF. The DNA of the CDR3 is TGTGCCATCACACCCCAGGGGGCGCCCGGCTACACCTTC.

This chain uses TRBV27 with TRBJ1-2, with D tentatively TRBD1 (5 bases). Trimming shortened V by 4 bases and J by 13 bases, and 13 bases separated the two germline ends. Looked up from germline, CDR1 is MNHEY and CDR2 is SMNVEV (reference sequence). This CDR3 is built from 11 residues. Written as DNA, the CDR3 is TGTGCCAGCAGTTCAGGGTCCGCTTTCACCTTC. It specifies CASSSGSAFTF.

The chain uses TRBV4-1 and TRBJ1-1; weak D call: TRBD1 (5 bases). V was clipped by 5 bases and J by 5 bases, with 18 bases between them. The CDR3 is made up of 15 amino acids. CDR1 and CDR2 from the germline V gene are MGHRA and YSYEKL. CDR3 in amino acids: CASSSSPQGGTEAFF. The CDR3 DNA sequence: TGCGCCAGCAGCTCTTCTCCCCAGGGAGGAACTGAAGCTTTCTTT.